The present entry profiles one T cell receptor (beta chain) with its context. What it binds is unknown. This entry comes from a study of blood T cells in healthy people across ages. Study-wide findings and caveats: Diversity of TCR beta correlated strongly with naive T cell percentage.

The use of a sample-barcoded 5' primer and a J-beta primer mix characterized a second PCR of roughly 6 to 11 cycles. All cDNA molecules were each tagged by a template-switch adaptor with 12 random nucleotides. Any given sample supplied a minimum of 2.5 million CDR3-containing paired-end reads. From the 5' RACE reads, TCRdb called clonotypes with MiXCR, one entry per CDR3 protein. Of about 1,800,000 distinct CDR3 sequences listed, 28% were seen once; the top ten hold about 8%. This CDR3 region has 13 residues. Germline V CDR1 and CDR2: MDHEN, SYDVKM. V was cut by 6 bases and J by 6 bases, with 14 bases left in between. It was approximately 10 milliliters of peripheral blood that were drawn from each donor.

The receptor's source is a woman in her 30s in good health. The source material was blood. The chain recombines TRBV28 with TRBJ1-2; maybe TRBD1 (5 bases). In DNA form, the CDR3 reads TGTGCCAGCAGAGTGGGGCAGGTGAATGGCTACACCTTC. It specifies CASRVGQVNGYTF.